The rows below give T cell receptor beta chains drawn from one sample of a study of shared T cell receptors in the human thymus. Libraries were prepared by immunoSEQ multiplex PCR; TCRdb keeps only in-frame clonotypes and omits some of them. Found here are 630,000 or so clones, approximately 89% of them singletons; the top ten hold approximately 0.0097%. These same records also appear under a second study, on human thymus T cells.

Sequencing was done on a sample of thymocytes. The receptors shown here come from a boy under two years old with a congenital heart defect. CDR3s include the opening cysteine and the closing phenylalanine or tryptophan. D genes are given only for firm matches. The size of a clone is reported for some rows only, either as once, few or many, or as a class for expanded clones.

>TRBJ1-3|TRBV6-5|once|-
TGTGCCAGCAGTTACGACGCGGGATACTCTGGAAACACCATATATTTT
CASSYDAGYSGNTIYF
>TRBJ1-1|TRBV5-3|-|-
TGTGCCAGAAGCTTGGCCCGGGGGAGCGTTAGCACTGAAGCTTTCTTT
CARSLARGSVSTEAFF
>TRBJ1-2|TRBV4-3|-|TRBD1
TGCGCCAGCAGCCATACAGGGGGACCTAACTATGGCTACACCTTC
CASSHTGGPNYGYTF
>TRBJ2-7|TRBV7-9|-|-
TGTGCCAGCAGCGGGAGAGGGAACGAGCAGTACTTC
CASSGRGNEQYF
>TRBJ2-5|TRBV5-4|-|TRBD1
TGTGCCAGCAGCTCTGGTGCTGGGACAGAGCAAGAGACCCAGTACTTC
CASSSGAGTEQETQYF
>TRBJ2-7|TRBV19|-|-
TGTGCCAGTAGTATGATGAGGACAGTAGTTCTCTACGAGCAGTACTTC
CASSMMRTVVLYEQYF
>TRBJ2-7|TRBV21-1|-|-
TGTGCCAGCAGCAAAGTGGGGGGAGATAGGTACGAGCAGTACTTC
CASSKVGGDRYEQYF
>TRBJ1-2|TRBV28|-|-
TGTGCCAGCAGCCCACCCAACAGGAAGGCTGATGGCTACACCTTC
CASSPPNRKADGYTF
>TRBJ2-2|TRBV7-3|-|TRBD1
TGTGCCAGCAGCTTGGGGACAGATACCGGGGAGCTGTTTTTT
CASSLGTDTGELFF
>TRBJ2-5|TRBV6-6|-|-
TGTGCCAGCAGTTACCCCGCCCTCGGGGCGGGGGAGACCCAGTACTTC
CASSYPALGAGETQYF
>TRBJ2-5|TRBV4-1|-|TRBD1
TGCGCCAGCAGTAGACAGGGAGTTCGGGAGACCCAGTACTTC
CASSRQGVRETQYF
>TRBJ1-1|TRBV29-1|-|TRBD1
TGCAGCCCAGAAATACCCCAGGGGGAGGATACTGAAGCTTTCTTT
CSPEIPQGEDTEAFF
>TRBJ1-6|TRBV25-1|-|-
TGTGCCAGCAGGGGGGCGTCCCCTAGCTCCTATAATTCACCCCTCCACTTT
CASRGASPSSYNSPLHF
>TRBJ2-3|TRBV27|-|TRBD2
TGTGCCAGCAGGAGGTTTAGCGGGGTAGGAGATACGCAGTATTTT
CASRRFSGVGDTQYF
>TRBJ1-3|TRBV28|-|-
TGTGCCAGCAGCCTCCAGGACTGGCTTGTTGGAAACACCATATATTTT
CASSLQDWLVGNTIYF
>TRBJ2-7|TRBV28|-|-
TGTGCCAGCAGTTTACGAGGGTACGAGCAGTACTTC
CASSLRGYEQYF
>TRBJ2-3|TRBV5-6|few|-
TGTGCCAGCAGCCTGGGCGGCGGCACAGATACGCAGTATTTT
CASSLGGGTDTQYF
>TRBJ1-1|TRBV6-1|-|-
TGTGCCAGCAGTGAAGATCCGAACCTCGGGGCTTTCTTT
CASSEDPNLGAFF
>TRBJ2-5|TRBV28|-|TRBD2
TGTGCCAGCAGTTTCGGCACTCGGACTAGCGGGGGGGCCGCCCAAGAGACCCAGTACTTC
CASSFGTRTSGGAAQETQYF
>TRBJ1-3|TRBV2|-|-
TGTGCCAGCAGTGATCGTGGCGGAGGAAACACCATATATTTT
CASSDRGGGNTIYF
>TRBJ2-7|TRBV7-8|-|TRBD1
TGTGCCAGTCAGACGGACAGGGCCAACGAGCAGTACTTC
CASQTDRANEQYF
>TRBJ2-2|TRBV10-3|-|-
TGTGCCATCAGTGAGTCGAGCTGCAGCACCTCCGGTAGAGGTACGAGCACCGGGGAGCTGTTTTTT
CAISESSCSTSGRGTSTGELFF
>TRBJ2-1|TRBV7-9|-|TRBD2
TGTGCCAGCAGGGGGGAGACCGGGACTAGCGGGAGGGACAATGAGCAGTTCTTC
CASRGETGTSGRDNEQFF
>TRBJ2-7|TRBV23-1|-|TRBD2
TGCGCCAGCAGTCAGGGGACTACCGAATGCTCCTACGAGCAGTACTTC
CASSQGTTECSYEQYF
>TRBJ1-6|TRBV2|-|-
TGTGCCAGCAGTGAAACAGGGCGTAATTCACCCCTCCACTTT
CASSETGRNSPLHF
>TRBJ1-1|TRBV29-1|once|-
TGCAGCGTCGAAGGTCTCGGTGAAGCTTTCTTT
CSVEGLGEAFF
>TRBJ1-6|TRBV28|-|-
TGTGCCAGCCCCCGTGAGGCCGTGTATAATTCACCCCTCCACTTT
CASPREAVYNSPLHF
>TRBJ2-2|TRBV6-4|-|TRBD1
TGTGCCAGCGAGGACAGGCCGAACACCGGGGAGCTGTTTTTT
CASEDRPNTGELFF
>TRBJ1-5|TRBV28|-|TRBD1
TGTGCCAGCAACGGTTTCGGACAGGGCGGCAATCAGCCCCAGCATTTT
CASNGFGQGGNQPQHF
>TRBJ2-7|TRBV27|-|-
TGTGCCAGCAGGGGGGGACCGCGCTACGAGCAGTACTTC
CASRGGPRYEQYF
>TRBJ1-1|TRBV6-5|-|-
TGTGCCAGCAGTACCAGGGTGAACACTGAAGCTTTCTTT
CASSTRVNTEAFF
>TRBJ1-5|TRBV19|-|TRBD1
TGTGCCAGTAGTTCAACGACAGGGGGCGCGGGTGATCAGCCCCAGCATTTT
CASSSTTGGAGDQPQHF
>TRBJ2-1|TRBV7-2|-|-
TGTGCCAGCAGCAAGACAGGATCAAACAATGAGCAGTTCTTC
CASSKTGSNNEQFF
>TRBJ2-7|TRBV11-2|-|TRBD1
TGTGCCAGCAGCTTAGTACCAATAGGGACAGGCCCTATCTACGAGCAGTACTTC
CASSLVPIGTGPIYEQYF
>TRBJ2-1|TRBV5-1|few|-
TGCGCCAGCAGCTGGACAGACCAATATGACAATGAGCAGTTCTTC
CASSWTDQYDNEQFF
>TRBJ1-2|TRBV20-1|-|TRBD1
TGCAATCTTGGGGACAGCTATGGCTACACCTTC
CNLGDSYGYTF
>TRBJ2-3|TRBV10-3|-|-
TGTGCCATCAGTGAGGAGGGTAGCACAGATACGCAGTATTTT
CAISEEGSTDTQYF
>TRBJ2-1|TRBV5-1|few|TRBD1
TGCGCCAGCAGAAGGAACAGGGGAAACAATGAGCAGTTCTTC
CASRRNRGNNEQFF
>TRBJ2-3|TRBV19|-|TRBD2
TGTGCCAGTAGTAGTCTAGCGGGTAGTTTCACAGATACGCAGTATTTT
CASSSLAGSFTDTQYF
>TRBJ1-3|TRBV14|-|TRBD1
TGTGCCAGCAGCCAAGATCGTACAGGGGGCTCTGGAAACACCATATATTTT
CASSQDRTGGSGNTIYF
>TRBJ2-7|TRBV28|once|-
TGTGCCAGCAGTTTGGGAATCCGGGACACGACCTACGAGCAGTACTTC
CASSLGIRDTTYEQYF
>TRBJ2-1|TRBV6-4|-|TRBD2
TGTGCCAGCCCCGAGGGGCTAGCGGGAGCCAATGAGCAGTTCTTC
CASPEGLAGANEQFF
>TRBJ1-5|TRBV4-3|-|-
TGCGCCAGCAGCCAAGAATGGGAGCGTTGGCCCCAGCATTTT
CASSQEWERWPQHF
>TRBJ1-2|TRBV6-5|-|TRBD1
TGTGCCAGCAGTTCGCAGGGGGATGGCTACACCTTC
CASSSQGDGYTF
>TRBJ2-2|TRBV7-8|-|-
TGTGCCAGCAGCCACAGGGGGGGGAACACCGGGGAGCTGTTTTTT
CASSHRGGNTGELFF